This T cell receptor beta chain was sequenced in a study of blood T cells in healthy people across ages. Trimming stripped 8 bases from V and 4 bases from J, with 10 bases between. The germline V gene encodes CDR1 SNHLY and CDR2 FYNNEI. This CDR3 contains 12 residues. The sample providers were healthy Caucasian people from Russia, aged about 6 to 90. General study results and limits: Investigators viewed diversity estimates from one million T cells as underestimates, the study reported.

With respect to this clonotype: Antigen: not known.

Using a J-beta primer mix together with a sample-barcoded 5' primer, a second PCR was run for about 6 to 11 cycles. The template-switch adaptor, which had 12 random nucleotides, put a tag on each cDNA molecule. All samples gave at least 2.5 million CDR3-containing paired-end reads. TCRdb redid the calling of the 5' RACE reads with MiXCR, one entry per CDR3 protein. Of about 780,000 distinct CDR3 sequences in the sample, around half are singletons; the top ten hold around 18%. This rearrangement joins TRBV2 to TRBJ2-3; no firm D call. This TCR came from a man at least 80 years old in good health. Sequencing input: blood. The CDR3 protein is CASRFGADTQYF. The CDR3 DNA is TGTGCCAGCCGGTTTGGAGCAGATACGCAGTATTTT.